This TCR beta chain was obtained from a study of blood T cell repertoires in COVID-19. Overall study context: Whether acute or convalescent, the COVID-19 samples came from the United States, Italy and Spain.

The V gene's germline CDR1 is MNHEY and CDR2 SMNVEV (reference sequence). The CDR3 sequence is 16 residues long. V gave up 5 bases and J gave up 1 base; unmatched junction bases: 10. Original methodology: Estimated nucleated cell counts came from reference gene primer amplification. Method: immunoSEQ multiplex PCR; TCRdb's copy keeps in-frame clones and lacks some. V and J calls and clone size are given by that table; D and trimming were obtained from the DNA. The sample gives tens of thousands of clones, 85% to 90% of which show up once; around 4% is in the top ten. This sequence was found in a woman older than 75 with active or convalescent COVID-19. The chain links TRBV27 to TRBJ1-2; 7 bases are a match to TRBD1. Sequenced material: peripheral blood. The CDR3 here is CASSPRQGRGNYGYTF. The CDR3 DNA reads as TGTGCCAGCAGTCCTCGACAGGGAAGGGGTAACTATGGCTACACCTTC.